These 29 T cell receptor beta chains came from one sample sequenced in a study of PD-1 blockade in mismatch repair-deficient tumors. The table came from immunoSEQ multiplex PCR; TCRdb's copy has only in-frame clones and leaves some out. This sample has 60,000 to 75,000 clones, with about 87% found just once. The sample in question was peripheral blood, obtained 52 weeks after starting pembrolizumab. The receptor source for this set is an adult with mismatch repair-deficient cancer.

The chain is built from TRBV7-9 and TRBJ2-1; D is undetermined. V lost 2 bases, J lost 7 bases, and 15 bases lay in between. The CDR3 is 15 residues long. CDR1 and CDR2 from the germline V gene are SEHNR and FQNEAQ (reference sequence). The CDR3 reads CASSLSVVSRNEQFF. CDR3 bases: TGTGCCAGCAGCTTATCGGTTGTTTCTAGGAATGAGCAGTTCTTC.

The gene calls are TRBV27 and TRBJ2-1, with 10 bases matching TRBD2. This CDR3 is built from 15 residues. Germline-derived CDR1 and CDR2 are MNHEY and SMNVEV (reference sequence). With V trimmed by 6 bases and J by 7 bases, 9 bases remained unmatched. In DNA form, the CDR3 reads TGTGCCAGCAGCGGAGCGGGAGGGCCTATAAATGAGCAGTTCTTC. Protein: CASSGAGGPINEQFF.

The genes are TRBV4-1 and TRBJ2-7, with D unclear. V was cut by 0 bases and J by 9 bases, with 9 bases left in between. Germline V gene lookup returns CDR1 MGHRA and CDR2 YSYEKL. This CDR3 is built from 12 residues. The CDR3 DNA reads TGCGCCAGCAGCCAAGACTTTCGCCCGCAGTACTTC. It codes for CASSQDFRPQYF.

The chain is built from TRBV5-4 and TRBJ2-5; 7 bases map to TRBD1. V lost 5 bases, J lost 1 base, and 8 bases stayed unmatched. The length of the CDR3 is 15 residues. Per the germline V gene, CDR1 is SGHNT and CDR2 is YYREEE (reference sequence). The CDR3 region has the DNA TGTGCCAGCAGTAACACAGGGGCCTTCCAAGAGACCCAGTACTTC. Translated: CASSNTGAFQETQYF.

The gene calls are TRBV4-3 and TRBJ2-3; no clear D. Germline V lookup: CDR1 LGHNA, CDR2 YSLEER. Trimming removed 6 bases from V and 4 bases from J, with 17 bases in between. This CDR3 has 15 residues. In DNA, the CDR3 is TGCGCCAGCAGTCCTTGGGGTTTAGGTGCAGATACGCAGTATTTT. Amino acid sequence: CASSPWGLGADTQYF.

The rearrangement joins TRBV30 to TRBJ2-7; D might be TRBD2 (6 bases). Trimming took 3 bases from V and 3 from J, leaving 12 bases between them. CDR3 length: 13 amino acids. CDR1 GTSNPN and CDR2 SVGIG come from the germline V gene (reference sequence). The CDR3 region is CAWSATDYYEQYF. The CDR3 coding sequence is TGTGCCTGGAGCGCAACGGACTACTACGAGCAGTACTTC.

This rearrangement joins TRBV6-5 to TRBJ2-2; TRBD2 matches at 12 bases. This CDR3 is built from 15 residues. Trimming at V came to 5 bases and at J to 4 bases, leaving 2 bases not matched to a gene. Germline CDR1 MNHEY, CDR2 SVGAGI. The CDR3 DNA reads as TGTGCCAGCAGTCTAGCGGGAGGGGTCACCGGGGAGCTGTTTTTT. It encodes CASSLAGGVTGELFF.

The chain carries TRBV25-1 and TRBJ1-1, with D possibly matching TRBD1 (5 bases). Trimming removed 6 bases from V and 2 bases from J, with 10 bases in between. Germline V CDR1 and CDR2: MGHDK, SYGVNS. The CDR3 totals 13 residues. DNA for the CDR3: TGTGCCAGCAGCCCCGACAGTAACACTGAAGCTTTCTTT. It specifies CASSPDSNTEAFF.

By share, this clone counts as medium-sized (0.01 to 0.1%). This sequence joins TRBV6-5 and TRBJ2-1, with a possible D match to TRBD2 (6 bases). Trimming stripped 2 bases from V and 10 bases from J, with 9 bases between. Germline V gene lookup returns CDR1 MNHEY and CDR2 SVGAGI. The length of the CDR3 is 12 residues. For the CDR3, the DNA is TGTGCCAGCAGTTACGGGGGGAAGGAGCAGTTCTTC. Translating gives CASSYGGKEQFF.

This clone has only a few counts. The gene calls are TRBV5-6 and TRBJ2-3, with 9 bases matching TRBD2. The CDR3 length is 13 residues. Germline lookup yields CDR1 SGHDT and CDR2 YYEEEE. With 6 bases clipped from V and 8 bases from J, the junction kept 7 bases outside the gene matches. The chain's CDR3 is CASKGGRAFTQYF. CDR3 bases: TGTGCCAGCAAGGGCGGGAGGGCCTTTACGCAGTATTTT.

This chain joins TRBV2 and TRBJ2-5; 8 bases agree with TRBD1. The V segment lost 4 bases and the J segment 2 bases; nucleotides outside the gene matches: 12. This CDR3 contains 17 residues. Per the germline V gene, CDR1 is SNHLY and CDR2 is FYNNEI. CDR3: CASSGSDRTGSQETQYF. The CDR3 DNA reads as TGTGCCAGCAGTGGTTCGGATAGGACAGGGTCGCAAGAGACCCAGTACTTC.

This sequence joins TRBV2 and TRBJ1-5; no clear D. CDR1 and CDR2 from the germline V gene are SNHLY and FYNNEI. The CDR3 consists of 12 residues. The V end was cut by 7 bases, the J end by 0 bases, with 4 bases between. The CDR3 loop is CASKYSNQPQHF. The CDR3 DNA reads as TGTGCCAGCAAGTATAGCAATCAGCCCCAGCATTTT. The whole variable domain, filled in from reference TRBV2 and TRBJ1-5, reads EPEVTQTPSHQVTQMGQEVILRCVPISNHLYFYWYRQILGQKVEFLVSFYNNEISEKSEIFDDQFSVERPDGSNFTLKIRSTKLEDSAMYFCASKYSNQPQHFGDGTRLSIL.

A single count supports this clone. This sequence joins TRBV11-3 and TRBJ2-2; D gene unclear. Germline CDR1 and CDR2: SGHNT and YENEEA. V dropped 1 base and J dropped 4 bases, with 4 bases sitting between them. The CDR3 length is 13 residues. CDR3 sequence: CASSLGVTGELFF. CDR3 coding DNA: TGTGCCAGCAGCTTAGGGGTCACCGGGGAGCTGTTTTTT.

The CDR3 DNA reads as TGTGCCAGCTGCACTGGGACAGAGAGCTCCTACGAGCAGTACTTC. This translates into CASCTGTESSYEQYF. The rearrangement joins TRBV6-1 to TRBJ2-7, with 7 bases that match TRBD1. With V trimmed by 8 bases and J by 0 bases, 10 bases remained unmatched. CDR3 length equals 15 residues. Looked up from germline, CDR1 is MNHNS and CDR2 is SASEGT.

The chain links TRBV5-4 to TRBJ2-2; D ambiguous. CDR1 SGHNT and CDR2 YYREEE come from the germline V gene (reference sequence). The V end lost 2 bases, the J end lost 5 bases, and 4 bases lay between the germline ends. The CDR3 extends over 12 amino acids. CDR3 nucleotides: TGTGCCAGCAGCTTCCCGACCGGGGAGCTGTTTTTT. Amino acids: CASSFPTGELFF.

This clone has more than one count but fewer than ten. The chain links TRBV11-2 to TRBJ2-7; no definite D call. CDR3 size: 12 residues. Germline-derived CDR1 and CDR2 are SGHAT and FQNNGV. V was pared by 1 base and J by 6 bases, with 7 bases between. The CDR3 DNA follows: TGTGCCAGCAGCTTAGGGGCGGCCGAGCAGTACTTC. Translated: CASSLGAAEQYF.

The chain carries TRBV5-4 and TRBJ2-7; no definite D call. The CDR3 covers 14 residues. With 2 bases removed from V and 0 bases from J, the gap between germline ends came to 9 bases. The germline V gene has CDR1 SGHNT and CDR2 YYREEE (reference sequence). The CDR3 loop reads CASSLGPGSYEQYF. In DNA form, the CDR3 reads TGTGCCAGCAGCTTAGGACCGGGCTCCTACGAGCAGTACTTC.

The V call is TRBV7-9, the J call TRBJ2-1, with D perhaps matching TRBD2 (5 bases). Per the germline V gene, CDR1 is SEHNR and CDR2 is FQNEAQ (reference sequence). The V and J ends lost 5 bases and 6 bases respectively, with 11 bases between them. The CDR3 totals 13 residues. The CDR3 loop is CASSRARGNEQFF. CDR3 coding DNA: TGTGCCAGCAGCCGGGCACGGGGCAATGAGCAGTTCTTC.

The chain couples TRBV6-5 to TRBJ1-1; D is undetermined. The V gene lost 10 bases and the J gene lost 3 bases, with 15 bases spanning the gap. Germline V lookup: CDR1 MNHEY, CDR2 SVGAGI. The CDR3 length is 13 residues. The CDR3, as DNA: TGTGCCACAATAGACCCGGCGGACACTGAAGCTTTCTTT. It encodes CATIDPADTEAFF.

In its sample, this clone was seen a few times. This sequence joins TRBV9 and TRBJ2-7; D is undetermined. The CDR3 sequence is 9 residues long. The V and J ends lost 6 bases and 5 bases respectively, with 3 bases between them. Germline CDR1 and CDR2: SGDLS and YYNGEE. In nucleotides, the CDR3 is TGTGCCAGCAACAACGAGCAGTACTTC. Its protein is CASNNEQYF.

J is TRBJ2-2 and V is TRBV13; weak D call: TRBD2 (6 bases). The CDR3 runs 15 residues. The germline V and J ends were trimmed by 5 bases and 1 base, with 11 bases remaining between them. Per the germline V gene, CDR1 is PRHDT and CDR2 is FYEKMQ (reference sequence). In nucleotides, the CDR3 is TGTGCCAGCAGCGGGGGACTTCAGAACACCGGGGAGCTGTTTTTT. Protein: CASSGGLQNTGELFF.

This chain joins TRBV13 and TRBJ2-2; 7 positions match TRBD2. CDR1 and CDR2 from the germline V gene are PRHDT and FYEKMQ (reference sequence). V dropped 5 bases and J dropped 6; count of bases not matched to a gene: 12. CDR3 size: 16 residues. Here the CDR3 reads CASSPRGTTSAGELFF. The CDR3 DNA reads as TGTGCCAGCAGCCCCAGAGGGACTACCAGCGCCGGGGAGCTGTTTTTT.

The chain uses TRBV11-2 and TRBJ2-1, with 10 nucleotides matching TRBD1. V shed 6 bases and J 6 bases; nucleotides not matched to a gene: 14. Per the germline V gene, CDR1 is SGHAT and CDR2 is FQNNGV. The CDR3 runs to 17 residues. CDR3 region: CASRRTRWDRGPNEQFF. CDR3 coding DNA: TGTGCCAGCAGACGTACCAGATGGGACAGGGGACCCAATGAGCAGTTCTTC.

This chain links TRBV7-9 with TRBJ2-5, with 8 bases identical to TRBD2. CDR3 length: 13 residues. Germline CDR1 is SEHNR and CDR2 is FQNEAQ (reference sequence). The V gene end was trimmed by 8 bases and the J gene end by 5 bases; junction bases not matched to a gene: 7. In DNA, the CDR3 is TGTGCCAGCGCACCGGGGGGGACGGAGACCCAGTACTTC. Translated, it gives CASAPGGTETQYF.

This clone was picked up a small number of times. The chain recombines TRBV4-1 with TRBJ1-5; D may be TRBD1 (5 bases). The CDR3 length is 16 residues. V lost 1 base, J lost 7 bases, and 17 bases lay in between. From germline, CDR1 is MGHRA and CDR2 YSYEKL. The CDR3 DNA reads TGCGCCAGCAGCCAAGCTTTCGGGACGGCGATCCAGCCCCAGCATTTT. Translating gives CASSQAFGTAIQPQHF.

A single count supports this clone. The gene calls are TRBV13 and TRBJ2-7; D perhaps matches TRBD1 (6 bases). This CDR3 comprises 16 residues. V dropped 4 bases and J dropped 2 bases, with 18 bases sitting between them. CDR1 PRHDT and CDR2 FYEKMQ come from the germline V gene (reference sequence). Written as DNA, the CDR3 is TGTGCCAGCAGCTCCAGGTTTCAGGGACAACCCTACGAGCAGTACTTC. Amino acid sequence: CASSSRFQGQPYEQYF.

The genes are TRBV10-1 and TRBJ1-1; TRBD1 is a possible D gene (5 bases). Germline V gives CDR1 WNHNN, CDR2 SYGVQD (reference sequence). Trimming shortened V by 4 bases and J by 6 bases, and 12 bases separated the two germline ends. The CDR3 totals 13 residues. CDR3 protein: CASSARPGAEAFF. CDR3 in DNA: TGCGCCAGCAGTGCGCGCCCGGGGGCTGAAGCTTTCTTT.

V gene TRBV11-2 combines with J gene TRBJ2-7, with 11 bases fitting TRBD2. CDR1 is SGHAT and CDR2 is FQNNGV in the germline V gene. Unmatched junction bases numbered 5, after V lost 6 bases and J lost 4 bases. This CDR3 contains 14 residues. CDR3 in DNA: TGTGCCAGCAGTGTGGGACTAGCGGCATACGAGCAGTACTTC. Translating gives CASSVGLAAYEQYF.

The chain carries TRBV10-3 and TRBJ2-1; 8 nucleotides agree with TRBD2. The CDR3 runs to 16 residues. Germline CDR1 reads ENHRY; CDR2 reads SYGVKD. The V and J ends lost 4 bases and 4 bases, in that order; junction bases with no gene match: 9. This chain's CDR3 is CAISGGSGRFYNEQFF. CDR3 coding DNA: TGTGCCATCAGTGGGGGGAGCGGGAGATTTTACAATGAGCAGTTCTTC.